This record looks at one TCR beta chain sequence and its context. Its antigen is not identified. The data were taken from a study of graft-versus-host responses after intestinal transplantation. About the study: Transplant types were multivisceral, liver-intestinal, or isolated intestinal. Uniformly, recipients were administered anti-thymocyte globulin induction with subsequent tacrolimus and steroids for two to three years. General study points: Individuals who had graft-donor T cell macrochimerism had allografts that showed high graft-versus-host to host-versus-graft clonal ratios. Some GvH clones appeared in ileal mucosa or blood before recipient bone marrow.

Germline CDR1 reads SGHNT; CDR2 reads YYREEE (reference sequence). With 4 bases removed from V and 6 bases from J, the gap between germline ends came to 14 bases. This CDR3 has 14 residues. The table came from immunoSEQ multiplex PCR; TCRdb's copy has only in-frame clones and leaves some out. The sample gives tens of thousands of clones, roughly four fifths of which show up once; 3.5% to 4.5% is in the top ten. This chain uses TRBV5-4 with TRBJ2-1; D possibly corresponds to TRBD2 (5 bases). The sequences come from PBMCs, collected roughly 34 months after transplant. The source is a human patient who received an intestinal transplant, so some T cells may come from the graft donor. CDR3 sequence (DNA): TGTGCCAGCAGCACCACTAGTATGGTCAATGAGCAGTTCTTC. This codes for CASSTTSMVNEQFF.